Below are 28 T cell receptor beta chains sequenced from a single sample in a study of T cells in Graves' hyperthyroidism and ophthalmopathy. Amplified TCR beta CDR3 regions came from RNA transcripts. Researchers ran a first-round RT-PCR on the TCR CDR3 using the HTBI primer set. Each CDR3 protein is one row after TCRdb ran MiXCR on the multiplex PCR reads. The top ten clones hold about 9.4% of a sample with hundreds of thousands of distinct CDR3 sequences, 14% of them seen once. The sequenced sample was blood. The receptors derive from a young woman with Graves' hyperthyroidism.

This clonotype was detected a few times. The chain has TRBV7-2 and TRBJ2-2, with D possibly TRBD1 on 5 matching bases. CDR3 length: 14 amino acids. Germline CDR1 is SGHTA and CDR2 is FQGNSA. Trimming took off 5 bases at V and 4 bases at J, with 11 bases between the two ends. The CDR3 nucleotides read TGTGCCAGCAGCCGCACAGGATTCACCGGGGAGCTGTTTTTT. It specifies CASSRTGFTGELFF.

The chain carries TRBV14 and TRBJ2-7; 7 positions match TRBD2. The CDR3 is 18 residues long. The germline V gene encodes CDR1 SGHDN and CDR2 FVKESK. The trim removed 4 bases at V and 1 base at J, leaving 16 bases unmatched. CDR3 protein: CASSLCLAGALGSYEQYF. As DNA, the CDR3 is TGTGCCAGCAGCCTCTGCCTCGCGGGAGCTTTGGGGTCCTACGAGCAGTACTTC. Using reference TRBV14 and TRBJ2-7 for the parts outside the CDR3, the full variable domain is EAGVTQFPSHSVIEKGQTVTLRCDPISGHDNLYWYRRVMGKEIKFLLHFVKESKQDESGMPNNRFLAERTGGTYSTLKVQPAELEDSGVYFCASSLCLAGALGSYEQYFGPGTRLTVT.

The table lists this clonotype with many counts. This chain joins TRBV28 and TRBJ2-1, with no clear D. Germline loops: CDR1 MDHEN, CDR2 SYDVKM. V was pared by 2 bases and J by 6 bases, with 8 bases between. This CDR3 comprises 13 residues. The CDR3 nucleotides read TGTGCCAGCAGTTTAGGGTCTAGCAATGAGCAGTTCTTC. Its protein product is CASSLGSSNEQFF.

This clonotype was picked up a small number of times. The chain links TRBV9 to TRBJ1-2, with D possibly TRBD1 on 6 matching bases. Germline V gene lookup returns CDR1 SGDLS and CDR2 YYNGEE. The V end lost 4 bases, the J end lost 2 bases, and 12 bases lay between the germline ends. The CDR3 runs 14 residues. CDR3 in DNA: TGTGCCAGCAGCAACCGACAGGAGAACTATGGCTACACCTTC. It yields the protein CASSNRQENYGYTF.

There are many counts of this clonotype. CDR3 bases: TGTGCCAGCAGTTCGGTCACTGAAGCTTTCTTT. It yields the protein CASSSVTEAFF. This sequence joins TRBV28 and TRBJ1-1; the D is unclear. Germline V gene data show CDR1 as MDHEN and CDR2 as SYDVKM. The CDR3 length is 11 residues. The V and J ends lost 4 bases and 4 bases respectively, with 4 bases between them. Variable domain in full (rest from reference TRBV28 and TRBJ1-1): DVKVTQSSRYLVKRTGEKVFLECVQDMDHENMFWYRQDPGLGLRLIYFSYDVKMKEKGDIPEGYSVSREKKERFSLILESASTNQTSMYLCASSSVTEAFFGQGTRLTVV.

This clonotype was seen more than once but under ten times. The chain links TRBV5-1 to TRBJ2-1; D remains ambiguous. V lost 7 bases to trimming and J lost 0 bases, with 17 bases between them. This CDR3 contains 16 residues. Germline V gives CDR1 SGHRS, CDR2 YFSETQ. The CDR3 DNA sequence: TGCGCCAGCGGATTTTCTTCAAGGGTCTCCTACAATGAGCAGTTCTTC. This sequence encodes CASGFSSRVSYNEQFF.

The chain couples TRBV11-2 to TRBJ1-1, with D uncertain. Trimming pared 5 bases from V and 6 bases from J, leaving 22 bases between. CDR3 length: 16 residues. CDR1 is SGHAT and CDR2 is FQNNGV in the germline V gene. CDR3 amino acids: CASSPSPTRRPSEAFF. In nucleotides, the CDR3 is TGTGCCAGCAGCCCAAGCCCTACACGGCGGCCCTCTGAAGCTTTCTTT. Full variable domain (rest looked up from reference TRBV11-2 and TRBJ1-1): EAGVAQSPRYKIIEKRQSVAFWCNPISGHATLYWYQQILGQGPKLLIQFQNNGVVDDSQLPKDRFSAERLKGVDSTLKIQPAKLEDSAVYLCASSPSPTRRPSEAFFGQGTRLTVV.

V is TRBV20-1 and J is TRBJ1-1; D uncertain. CDR3 length equals 12 residues. Trimming removed 3 bases from V and 1 base from J, with 6 bases in between. From germline, CDR1 is DFQATT and CDR2 SNEGSKA (reference sequence). The CDR3 reads CSASSANTEAFF. The CDR3 bases are TGCAGTGCTAGCTCGGCGAACACTGAAGCTTTCTTT.

This clonotype has only a few counts. This chain connects TRBV28 to TRBJ2-7, with TRBD1 matching over 8 bases. The CDR3 spans 17 residues. V shed 2 bases, J shed 2 bases, and the junction held 11 bases outside the gene matches. Germline loops: CDR1 MDHEN, CDR2 SYDVKM. CDR3 protein: CASSLLGPDRAPYEQYF. In DNA form, the CDR3 reads TGTGCCAGCAGTTTACTAGGCCCGGACAGGGCTCCCTACGAGCAGTACTTC.

This clonotype was picked up many times. The chain has TRBV2 and TRBJ2-7; 9 bases are a match to TRBD1. J lost 3 bases, V lost 8 bases, and 2 bases had no gene match. Germline lookup yields CDR1 SNHLY and CDR2 FYNNEI. The CDR3 totals 12 residues. The CDR3 sequence is CASRGQGYEQYF. In nucleotides, the CDR3 is TGTGCCAGCCGGGGACAGGGCTACGAGCAGTACTTC.

The chain joins TRBV7-9 to TRBJ1-2; 7 bases fit TRBD1. This CDR3 has 13 residues. Trimming took 5 bases from V and 7 from J; bases not matched to a gene: 7. Germline V gives CDR1 SEHNR, CDR2 FQNEAQ (reference sequence). The CDR3 region is CASSPGTASGYTF. The CDR3 DNA reads TGTGCCAGCAGCCCGGGGACAGCGAGTGGCTACACCTTC.

This clonotype was seen repeatedly, ten times or more. The rearrangement joins TRBV11-3 to TRBJ2-3; the D gene could be TRBD1 or TRBD2 (7 bases each). The CDR3 spans 16 residues. Germline CDR1 and CDR2: SGHNT and YENEEA. Trimming stripped 4 bases from V and 0 bases from J, with 14 bases between. The CDR3 DNA follows: TGTGCCAGCAGCTCCCGACAGGGAGGGAGCACAGATACGCAGTATTTT. Its translation is CASSSRQGGSTDTQYF.

This clonotype was seen at least ten times. This chain uses TRBV20-1 with TRBJ2-5; 13 bases are shared with TRBD2. There are 18 residues in the CDR3. CDR1 and CDR2 from the germline V gene are DFQATT and SNEGSKA (reference sequence). Trimming cost V 2 bases and J 1 base; bases outside gene matches: 10. The CDR3 here is CSARSNGGLAGPQETQYF. CDR3 bases: TGCAGTGCTAGATCCAACGGGGGACTAGCGGGACCCCAAGAGACCCAGTACTTC.

The genes are TRBV7-9 and TRBJ2-5, with TRBD1 matching 9 bases. Looked up from germline, CDR1 is SEHNR and CDR2 is FQNEAQ (reference sequence). Trimming removed 3 bases from V and 3 bases from J; junction bases left unmatched: 8. The CDR3 has 16 residues. The CDR3 reads CASSFTRDRDKETQYF. DNA for the CDR3: TGTGCCAGCAGCTTCACCCGGGACAGGGATAAAGAGACCCAGTACTTC.

The rearrangement joins TRBV6-4 to TRBJ2-7, with 11 bases fitting TRBD1. Germline-derived CDR1 and CDR2 are MRHNA and SNTAGT. Trimming cost V 6 bases and J 7 bases; bases outside gene matches: 14. The CDR3 consists of 16 residues. The CDR3 DNA sequence: TGTGCCAGCAGATCTTCGGACAGGGGGCCGATGGAGGAGCAGTACTTC. It specifies CASRSSDRGPMEEQYF.

V and J are TRBV24-1 and TRBJ2-5, with TRBD1 matching over 7 bases. CDR1 and CDR2 (germline): KGHDR, SFDVKD. The CDR3 contains 15 residues. Losses at the gene ends were 2 bases for V and 1 base for J; bases not matched to a gene: 3. The CDR3 protein is CATSDSAGGQETQYF. The CDR3 DNA is TGTGCCACCAGTGATTCCGCAGGGGGCCAAGAGACCCAGTACTTC.

This clonotype was detected only a few times. For the CDR3, the DNA is TGCGCCAGCAGCCCGGAGGCAGGGCTCTATGGCTACACCTTC. As protein: CASSPEAGLYGYTF. The V and J genes are TRBV5-1 and TRBJ1-2; tentatively, D is TRBD1 (5 bases). V dropped 4 bases and J dropped 4 bases, with 14 bases sitting between them. The CDR3 covers 14 residues. CDR1 is SGHRS, CDR2 YFSETQ, per germline.

There are many counts of this clonotype. This rearrangement joins TRBV11-2 to TRBJ2-5, with a tentative D call TRBD2 (5 bases). Trimming stripped 2 bases from V and 0 bases from J, with 10 bases between. Germline CDR1 SGHAT, CDR2 FQNNGV. The CDR3 runs to 15 residues. CDR3 sequence: CASSLYPGDQETQYF. In DNA form, the CDR3 reads TGTGCCAGCAGCTTATACCCCGGGGACCAAGAGACCCAGTACTTC.

In this sample, this clonotype turned up many times. V is TRBV5-6 and J is TRBJ2-1, with TRBD2 identical over 12 bases. Germline CDR1 and CDR2: SGHDT and YYEEEE. The CDR3 has 19 residues. The trim removed 5 bases at V and 5 bases at J, leaving 17 bases unmatched. The CDR3 sequence is CASSYRTSGTGVGHNEQFF. Here the CDR3 DNA reads TGTGCCAGCAGTTACAGGACTAGCGGGACTGGCGTGGGTCACAATGAGCAGTTCTTC.

This clonotype was counted a few times. This rearrangement joins TRBV5-6 to TRBJ2-5, with 11 positions matching TRBD2. With V trimmed by 4 bases and J by 1 base, 18 bases remained unmatched. The germline gives CDR1 SGHDT, CDR2 YYEEEE. The CDR3 is 20 amino acids. The CDR3 nucleotides read TGTGCCAGCAGCCGGCCCTACCTAGCGGGAGGAGGCGGCGGCCAAGAGACCCAGTACTTC. Protein: CASSRPYLAGGGGGQETQYF.

A few counts support this clonotype. One end of the junction is discordant with germline, which a read error may explain. V and J are TRBV7-9 and TRBJ2-3; TRBD1 is a possible D gene (5 bases). The CDR3 runs to 12 residues. Germline-derived CDR1 and CDR2 are SEHNR and FQNEAQ (reference sequence). CDR3: CASSSLTGTQYF. CDR3 coding DNA: TGTGCCAGCAGCTCCTTAACAGGTACGCAGTATTTT.

This clonotype was picked up a small number of times. The chain combines TRBV19 with TRBJ1-5; D gene unclear. The germline CDR1 and CDR2 sequences are LNHDA and SQIVND (reference sequence). This CDR3 has 10 amino acids. V lost 8 bases to trimming and J lost 5 bases, with 4 bases between them. The CDR3 DNA is TGTGCCAGTGAGGATCAGCCCCAGCATTTT. As protein: CASEDQPQHF.

This clonotype occurred a few times. The J gene is TRBJ2-1, the V gene TRBV9; D is undetermined. Germline CDR1 SGDLS, CDR2 YYNGEE. The length of the CDR3 is 16 residues. V was shortened by 0 bases and J by 2 bases, with 12 bases between the two germline ends. CDR3 sequence (DNA): TGTGCCAGCAGCGTAGCTACGGCGGCTACCTACAATGAGCAGTTCTTC. Translating gives CASSVATAATYNEQFF.

This clonotype was counted many times. CDR3 sequence reads: CASSVVRAGANVLTF. As DNA, the CDR3 is TGTGCCAGCAGCGTAGTGAGGGCTGGGGCCAACGTCCTGACTTTC. This chain uses TRBV9 with TRBJ2-6, with D perhaps TRBD2 (5 bases). The CDR3 loop spans 15 amino acids. Germline-derived CDR1 and CDR2 are SGDLS and YYNGEE. V was cut by 0 bases and J by 2 bases, with 6 bases left in between.

On this clonotype itself: One end of the junction fails to match germline, which may point to a read error. J is TRBJ2-1 and V is TRBV19; tentatively, D is TRBD2 (6 bases). Germline values: CDR1 LNHDA, CDR2 SQIVND (reference sequence). The CDR3 length is 15 residues. CDR3 coding DNA: TGTGCCAGTAGTGTGGGGGGAAGCTCCTACGATGAGCAGTTCTTC. This codes for CASSVGGSSYDEQFF.

This clonotype was seen a few times. The junction differs from germline at one of its ends, possibly a read error. The chain employs TRBV24-1 and TRBJ2-1; the match to TRBD2 covers 12 bases. The CDR3 is 16 residues long. Germline V CDR1 and CDR2: KGHDR, SFDVKD. The chain's CDR3 is CATSDPPSGRDYEQSF. CDR3 DNA: TGTGCCACCAGTGATCCTCCTAGCGGGAGGGACTATGAGCAGTCCTTC.

There are many counts of this clonotype. The V and J genes are TRBV30 and TRBJ1-1; no clear D gene. CDR1 GTSNPN and CDR2 SVGIG come from the germline V gene (reference sequence). The V and J ends lost 4 bases and 0 bases respectively, with 9 bases between them. CDR3 length: 13 residues. CDR3 coding DNA: TGTGCCTGGAATCTCCCAATGAACACTGAAGCTTTCTTT. As protein: CAWNLPMNTEAFF.

This clonotype was observed at least ten times. The J gene is TRBJ1-5, the V gene TRBV6-2 or TRBV6-3; D not resolved. The CDR3 totals 15 residues. CDR1 and CDR2 (germline): MNHEY, SVGEGT. V was trimmed by 7 bases and J by 3 bases, leaving 16 bases between them. The chain's CDR3 is CASTRSGRDNQPQHF. As DNA, the CDR3 is TGTGCCAGCACCAGATCGGGCAGAGACAATCAGCCCCAGCATTTT.